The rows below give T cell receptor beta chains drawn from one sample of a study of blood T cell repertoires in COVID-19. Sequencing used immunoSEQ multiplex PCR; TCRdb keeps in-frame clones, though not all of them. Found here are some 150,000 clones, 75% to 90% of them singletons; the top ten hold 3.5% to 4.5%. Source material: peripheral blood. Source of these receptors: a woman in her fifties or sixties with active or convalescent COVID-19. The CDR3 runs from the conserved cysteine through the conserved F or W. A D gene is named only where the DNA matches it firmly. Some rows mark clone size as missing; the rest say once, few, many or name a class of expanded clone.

TGTGCCAGCTCCCTGGGACTAGCGGGGGAAGTCAATGAGCAGTTCTTC CASSLGLAGEVNEQFF TRBV18 NA TRBD2 TRBJ2-1
TGCAGCGTTGAAAGGCAGGGGGCGCGAGAGCAGTACTTC CSVERQGAREQYF TRBV29-1 NA TRBD1 TRBJ2-7
TGCAGCGTTGAAGAGCAGGGCGCAGATACGCAGTATTTT CSVEEQGADTQYF TRBV29-1 NA NA TRBJ2-3
TGTGCCAGCAGCTTAATGGACAGGGGTGGCAATCAGCCCCAGCATTTT CASSLMDRGGNQPQHF TRBV7-2 NA TRBD1 TRBJ1-5
TGTGCCAGCACCATGCAGGGAACCGGGGAGCTGTTTTTT CASTMQGTGELFF TRBV12-3/TRBV12-4 NA NA TRBJ2-2
TGTGCCAGCAGTCCACGGGAATGGGTCTGGAATGAAAAACTGTTTTTT CASSPREWVWNEKLFF TRBV27 NA NA TRBJ1-4
TGCGCCAGCAGGGACCTAGACAGGGGGCGTGAAAAACTGTTTTTT CASRDLDRGREKLFF TRBV10-2 NA TRBD1 TRBJ1-4
TGCGCCAGCGGGGAGGCGGAGGGCCCCCAAGAGACCCAGTACTTC CASGEAEGPQETQYF TRBV5-1 NA NA TRBJ2-5
TGTGCCAGCAGCGGGACAGGGGGCAGTGGCTATGGCTACACCTTC CASSGTGGSGYGYTF TRBV9 NA TRBD1 TRBJ1-2
TGCGCCAGCGGTCGTACAGGGACCACTAATGAAAAACTGTTTTTT CASGRTGTTNEKLFF TRBV5-1 NA NA TRBJ1-4
TGTGCCAGCAGCTTAGAAGATCGCTTGGGACTTGAGGGCTATGGCTACACCTTC CASSLEDRLGLEGYGYTF TRBV7-2 NA NA TRBJ1-2
TGCGCCAGCAGCCTAGGTAATCTGATGAACACTGAAGCTTTCTTT CASSLGNLMNTEAFF TRBV5-1 NA NA TRBJ1-1
TGTGCCAGCAGCCAGATAGTTGCCGGGATCAATGAAAAACTGTTTTTT CASSQIVAGINEKLFF TRBV5-8 NA NA TRBJ1-4
TGTGCCAGCAGCTTGGGGACAGGGAAAGAGAATGAAAAACTGTTTTTT CASSLGTGKENEKLFF TRBV5-5 few TRBD1 TRBJ1-4
TGTGCCAGCAGTCAGGGGCCGGGAAACACCATATATTTT CASSQGPGNTIYF TRBV2 NA NA TRBJ1-3
TGTGCCACCAGCAGAGACGGGGGAGGCTACACCTTC CATSRDGGGYTF TRBV15 NA NA TRBJ1-2
TGTGCCAGCAGATCCACTAGCACCGGGGAGCTGTTTTTT CASRSTSTGELFF TRBV3-1/TRBV3-2 NA NA TRBJ2-2
TGCAGCGTTGGGGCAGGGGGCAATCAGCCCCAGCATTTT CSVGAGGNQPQHF TRBV29-1 medium-sized NA TRBJ1-5
TGTGCCAGCAGCTTGGGTACCGCGGGGGGCTACAATGAGCAGTTCTTC CASSLGTAGGYNEQFF TRBV5-4 NA TRBD2 TRBJ2-1
TGTGCCAGCAGTTTATTCGGGGGGGCCGGCAATGAGCAGTTCTTC CASSLFGGAGNEQFF TRBV27 NA TRBD2 TRBJ2-1
TGTGCCAGCAGTTTCGACCGGGGATACGAGCAGTACTTC CASSFDRGYEQYF TRBV12-3/TRBV12-4 NA NA TRBJ2-7
TGCGCCAGCAGTCAGGGTCCTGGAAACACCATATATTTT CASSQGPGNTIYF TRBV4-1 NA NA TRBJ1-3
TGTGCCAGCAGCTTCGGAGAGACCCAGTACTTC CASSFGETQYF TRBV5-6 NA NA TRBJ2-5
TGTGCCAGCAGCTTGGAGACAGGGGGCCAGCCCCAGCATTTT CASSLETGGQPQHF TRBV6-5 NA TRBD1 TRBJ1-5
TGTGCCAGCAGCCATCAGGAAGAAAACATTCAGTACTTC CASSHQEENIQYF TRBV14 NA NA TRBJ2-4
TGTGCCAGCAGTTACCGTGAGACAGGGTATGGCTACACCTTC CASSYRETGYGYTF TRBV6-5 once TRBD1 TRBJ1-2
TGTGCCAGTAGCCTAGCTACAGGGAACTATGGCTACACCTTC CASSLATGNYGYTF TRBV19 NA NA TRBJ1-2
TGCAGTGCTAGTGCTGGGGCGCAGGGGGCGCAGTATTTT CSASAGAQGAQYF TRBV20-1 NA TRBD1 TRBJ2-3
TGTGCCAGCAGCCAAGAGGGGGCTGGTGGCTACACCTTC CASSQEGAGGYTF TRBV3-1/TRBV3-2 NA NA TRBJ1-2
TGTGCCAGCAGCGTAGATGGGGGCCAAGATGGCTACACCTTC CASSVDGGQDGYTF TRBV9 NA NA TRBJ1-2
TGTGCCAGCAAAAGCCCCAATCAGCCCCAGCATTTT CASKSPNQPQHF TRBV10-3 NA NA TRBJ1-5
TGCGCCAGCAGCCAAGAACCCAGGGGCCCTCGAAACACCATATATTTT CASSQEPRGPRNTIYF TRBV4-3 NA NA TRBJ1-3
TGTGCCAGCAGCTTAGGGCGGGTTGACTCTGGAAACACCATATATTTT CASSLGRVDSGNTIYF TRBV7-6 once NA TRBJ1-3
TGCGCCAGCAGCCAAGCCATGCTAGCGGGGGGGCGGGAGACCCAGTACTTC CASSQAMLAGGRETQYF TRBV4-1 NA TRBD2 TRBJ2-5
TGTGCCATCAGTGGGACTAGCAGCGAGACCCAGTACTTC CAISGTSSETQYF TRBV10-3 NA TRBD2 TRBJ2-5